The clone carrying this TCR beta chain was detected only a few times. The antigen is undetermined. This entry comes from a study of human T cells and chemical hapten exposure. Across the study: Per-sample TCR yield variability stemmed mainly from small pooled library volume differences. Study findings and constraints: The number of TCRs over 1 in 1000 frequency stayed unchanged after DPC.

Unfractionated whole blood yielded total RNA. During construction of the library, unique molecular identifiers were attached to individual cDNA molecules for quantitative, reproducible TCR counting. Authors' analysis steps: 100,000 or so TCRs per sample was the median, with a range of roughly 20,000 to 700,000. TCRdb re-derived calls from the 5' RACE reads in MiXCR, one entry per CDR3 protein. Here the V and J calls rest on TCRdb's processing, not on the authors' analysis. The data hold about 140,000 distinct CDR3 sequences, with around 4% observed a single time. V shed 0 bases and J shed 4 bases, with 18 bases lying between them. Germline CDR1 and CDR2: SGHAT and FQNNGV. This CDR3 has 17 amino acids.

The chain links TRBV11-2 to TRBJ1-2, with D tentatively TRBD1 (5 bases). This TCR was recovered from a female donor in good health. The CDR3 DNA reads as TGTGCCAGCAGCTTAGAGACGGGACGTGAGACCTTCTATGGCTACACCTTC. As protein: CASSLETGRETFYGYTF. Full variable domain (remainder filled in from reference TRBV11-2 and TRBJ1-2): EAGVAQSPRYKIIEKRQSVAFWCNPISGHATLYWYQQILGQGPKLLIQFQNNGVVDDSQLPKDRFSAERLKGVDSTLKIQPAKLEDSAVYLCASSLETGRETFYGYTFGSGTRLTVV.